These 10 T cell receptor beta chains were all obtained from the same sample, sequenced in a study of shared clonotypes between healthy human individuals. Clones were sequenced by immunoSEQ multiplex PCR, and TCRdb holds only the in-frame ones, with some missing. The sample contains 75,000 to 100,000 clones, roughly 45% of which appear only once. The specimen sequenced was PBMCs. The receptors were gathered from a woman aged 40-49 years in good health. Some clones in this sample may be carry-over from other donors' samples.

To note about this clone: Other DNA sequences in the sample encode the same CDR3. The V call is TRBV7-3, the J call TRBJ2-5; D might be TRBD1 (6 bases). The V end lost 1 base, the J end lost 3 bases, and 6 bases lay between the germline ends. Germline V gives CDR1 SGHTA, CDR2 FQGTGA. CDR3 length equals 13 residues. The CDR3 loop reads CASSLNREETQYF. CDR3 coding DNA: TGTGCCAGCAGCTTAAACAGGGAAGAGACCCAGTACTTC.

The V gene is TRBV25-1, the J gene TRBJ1-3; 7 bases line up with TRBD1. The germline V gene has CDR1 MGHDK and CDR2 SYGVNS. The CDR3 length is 16 residues. The J segment lost 1 base and the V segment lost 2 bases, leaving 5 bases of the junction unmatched. In DNA, the CDR3 is TGTGCCAGCAGTGAAGAGCAGGGGGTGTCTGGAAACACCATATATTTT. Its protein product is CASSEEQGVSGNTIYF. The whole variable domain, filled in from reference TRBV25-1 and TRBJ1-3, reads EADIYQTPRYLVIGTGKKITLECSQTMGHDKMYWYQQDPGMELHLIHYSYGVNSTEKGDLSSESTVSRIRTEHFPLTLESARPSHTSQYLCASSEEQGVSGNTIYFGEGSWLTVV.

The CDR3 region has the DNA TGTGCCAGCAGCCTCACCGGGACTAGCGGGACCTACGAGCAGTACTTC. Protein: CASSLTGTSGTYEQYF. The rearrangement links TRBV11-2 to TRBJ2-7, with 13 bases identical to TRBD2. V lost 5 bases to trimming and J lost 2 bases; unmatched junction nucleotides: 6. Per germline, CDR1 SGHAT and CDR2 FQNNGV. CDR3 length: 16 residues.

The CDR3 loop reads CAWRGLAGTDTQYF. Here the CDR3 DNA reads TGTGCCTGGAGAGGACTAGCGGGAACGGATACGCAGTATTTT. V gene TRBV30 combines with J gene TRBJ2-3; 12 positions match TRBD2. Germline CDR1 and CDR2: GTSNPN and SVGIG (reference sequence). The CDR3 spans 14 residues. Unmatched junction bases numbered 4, after V lost 3 bases and J lost 6 bases.

Details on this clone: This could be a read error, since a much larger clone is one nucleotide away. This chain connects TRBV7-5 to TRBJ1-1. TRBV7-5 is termed a pseudogene. The CDR3 covers 14 residues. The CDR3 spells CASSLAGSHTEAFF. The DNA of the CDR3 is TGTGCCAGCAGCTTAGCGGGCAGCCACACTGAAGCTTTCTTT.

Note on this clone: A read error may account for a junction end that differs from germline. The chain is built from TRBV30 and TRBJ2-7; tentative D call: TRBD2 (6 bases). This CDR3 comprises 11 residues. Germline lookup yields CDR1 GTSNPN and CDR2 SVGIG (reference sequence). The CDR3 DNA follows: TGTGCCTGGAGCGGGGGTTACGGGCAGTACTTC. Translation gives CAWSGGYGQYF. Drawing the rest from reference TRBV30 and TRBJ2-7, the complete variable domain is SQTIHQWPATLVQPVGSPLSLECTVEGTSNPNLYWYRQAAGRGLQLLFYSVGIGQISSEVPQNLSASRPQDRQFILSSKKLLLSDSGFYLCAWSGGYGQYFGPGTRLTVT.

V is TRBV9 and J is TRBJ2-1, with D tentatively TRBD2 (6 bases). The CDR3 is 15 residues long. Trimming stripped 0 bases from V and 5 bases from J, with 12 bases between. CDR1 is SGDLS, CDR2 YYNGEE, per germline. The chain's CDR3 is CASSVGPSAHNEQFF. CDR3 nucleotides: TGTGCCAGCAGCGTAGGTCCTAGCGCACACAATGAGCAGTTCTTC.

The chain couples TRBV5-1 to TRBJ2-7; D gene ambiguous. Germline CDR1 is SGHRS and CDR2 is YFSETQ. Trimming left V 0 bases short and J 3 bases short, with 7 bases between. The CDR3 runs to 13 residues. DNA for the CDR3: TGCGCCAGCAGCTTGGAGGGCCTCTACGAGCAGTACTTC. Translated: CASSLEGLYEQYF.

This clone was seen a few times. This rearrangement joins TRBV15 to TRBJ2-7; 8 nucleotides align to TRBD1. The CDR3 length is 13 residues. The germline V gene encodes CDR1 LNHNV and CDR2 YYDKDF (reference sequence). The V segment lost 3 bases and the J segment 6 bases; nucleotides outside the gene matches: 4. The CDR3 protein is CATSRGRGREQYF. CDR3 DNA sequence: TGTGCCACCAGCAGGGGCAGGGGGCGCGAGCAGTACTTC.

As regards this clone: A far larger clone is one nucleotide away, so this likely arose from a read error. The CDR3 DNA sequence: TGTGCCTGGAGTGTTGAGGGAGGGGCAGGGGAAAAACTGTTTTTT. Translating gives CAWSVEGGAGEKLFF. The gene calls are TRBV30 and TRBJ1-4; D perhaps matches TRBD1 (5 bases). Germline V lookup: CDR1 GTSNPN, CDR2 SVGIG (reference sequence). This CDR3 has 15 residues. Trimming cost V 0 bases and J 8 bases, with 16 bases left between them.